The 28 T cell receptor beta chains below come from one sample, sequenced in a study of blood T cell repertoires in COVID-19. Method: immunoSEQ multiplex PCR; TCRdb's copy keeps in-frame clones and lacks some. The sample holds 250,000 to 350,000 clones, around 90% seen once. Input material: peripheral blood. All receptors come from a man aged 18 to 29 with active or convalescent COVID-19.

The chain uses TRBV15 and TRBJ2-7, with 12 bases fitting TRBD1. Trimming cost V 3 bases and J 5 bases; bases outside gene matches: 11. CDR1 LNHNV and CDR2 YYDKDF come from the germline V gene (reference sequence). The CDR3 extends over 17 amino acids. The CDR3 DNA reads as TGTGCCACCAGCAGTGACCGGGACAGGGGGCTCCGTGACGAGCAGTACTTC. This codes for CATSSDRDRGLRDEQYF.

The genes are TRBV3-1 (or the pseudogene TRBV3-2) and TRBJ1-3; 10 bases match TRBD1. The V segment lost 1 base and the J segment 3 bases; nucleotides outside the gene matches: 6. CDR1 LGHDT and CDR2 YNNKEL come from the germline V gene (reference sequence). The CDR3 totals 17 residues. The CDR3 protein is CASSQGTGGSFGNTIYF. In DNA, the CDR3 is TGTGCCAGCAGCCAAGGGACAGGGGGAAGTTTTGGAAACACCATATATTTT.

A word on this clone: Other DNA sequences in the sample encode the same CDR3. The V gene is TRBV5-1, the J gene TRBJ2-2, with D perhaps matching TRBD2 (6 bases). V lost 5 bases and J 1 base, leaving 9 bases between the germline ends. This CDR3 has 14 residues. CDR1 and CDR2 from the germline V gene are SGHRS and YFSETQ. The CDR3 DNA sequence: TGCGCCAGCAGGGGGACTGGGAACACCGGGGAGCTGTTTTTT. It is translated as CASRGTGNTGELFF.

The J gene is TRBJ1-2, the V gene TRBV5-4; a possible D gene is TRBD1 (6 bases). CDR3 size: 13 residues. The V end lost 4 bases, the J end lost 5 bases, and 12 bases lay between the germline ends. Germline V lookup: CDR1 SGHNT, CDR2 YYREEE (reference sequence). The CDR3 DNA is TGTGCCAGCAGCCCCGACAGGTGGTATGGCTACACCTTC. Translated, it gives CASSPDRWYGYTF.

This chain connects TRBV5-5 to TRBJ1-4, with D perhaps TRBD1 (6 bases). CDR3 size: 15 residues. V was trimmed by 4 bases and J by 3 bases, leaving 13 bases between them. Looked up from germline, CDR1 is SGHKS and CDR2 is YYEKEE (reference sequence). Here the CDR3 DNA reads TGTGCCAGCAGCCAAATACAGGGTTCTAATGAAAAACTGTTTTTT. This codes for CASSQIQGSNEKLFF.

The chain joins TRBV4-1 to TRBJ1-2, with 10 positions matching TRBD1. V trimming: 4 bases; J trimming: 3 bases; junction bases outside the gene matches: 5. The CDR3 has 15 amino acids. The V gene's germline CDR1 is MGHRA and CDR2 YSYEKL. CDR3 loop: CASSPRQGAYYGYTF. The CDR3 DNA sequence: TGCGCCAGCAGCCCGAGACAGGGGGCGTACTATGGCTACACCTTC.

The rearrangement joins TRBV2 to TRBJ2-7; the match to TRBD2 covers 7 bases. The CDR3 is made up of 14 amino acids. Germline-derived CDR1 and CDR2 are SNHLY and FYNNEI. V trimming: 7 bases; J trimming: 2 bases; junction bases outside the gene matches: 8. Written as DNA, the CDR3 is TGTGCCAGCACCGAGGGAGGGTGGACCTACGAGCAGTACTTC. This codes for CASTEGGWTYEQYF.

The gene calls are TRBV4-1 and TRBJ1-5, with TRBD1 matching 7 bases. The CDR3 runs 14 residues. CDR1 MGHRA and CDR2 YSYEKL come from the germline V gene. With 1 base clipped from V and 7 bases from J, the junction kept 4 bases outside the gene matches. The CDR3 reads CASSQVGQHQPQHF. In nucleotides, the CDR3 is TGCGCCAGCAGCCAAGTGGGACAGCACCAGCCCCAGCATTTT.

The V call is TRBV11-3, the J call TRBJ2-1; 15 bases line up with TRBD2. The J segment lost 9 bases and the V segment lost 4 bases, leaving 4 bases of the junction unmatched. Per the germline V gene, CDR1 is SGHNT and CDR2 is YENEEA. The CDR3 consists of 15 residues. The CDR3 coding sequence is TGTGCCAGCAGCTGGACTAGCGGGAGGGCAGGTGAGCAGTTCTTC. It encodes CASSWTSGRAGEQFF.

This clone occurred once. The chain combines TRBV29-1 with TRBJ2-3; no clear D gene. Germline lookup yields CDR1 SQVTM and CDR2 ANQGSEA. V dropped 6 bases and J dropped 2 bases, with 15 bases sitting between them. The CDR3 covers 14 residues. CDR3 sequence: CSVLREPYTDTQYF. The CDR3 DNA follows: TGCAGCGTCCTCCGTGAGCCATACACAGATACGCAGTATTTT.

In its sample, this clone was seen once. The chain recombines TRBV13 with TRBJ1-3, with a weak D call TRBD1 (5 bases). CDR1 PRHDT and CDR2 FYEKMQ come from the germline V gene (reference sequence). V gave up 5 bases and J gave up 4 bases, with 12 bases separating them. This CDR3 comprises 14 residues. CDR3 nucleotides: TGTGCCAGCAGCACAGGAGTACCAGGAAACACCATATATTTT. The encoded protein is CASSTGVPGNTIYF.

This clone appeared a few times. The chain carries TRBV20-1 and TRBJ1-5; 8 bases fit TRBD1. The CDR3 has 14 residues. Germline-derived CDR1 and CDR2 are DFQATT and SNEGSKA (reference sequence). With V trimmed by 3 bases and J by 5 bases, 6 bases remained unmatched. The CDR3 coding sequence is TGCAGTGCTAGTAGGACAGGGATCCATCAGCCCCAGCATTTT. It encodes CSASRTGIHQPQHF.

The gene calls are TRBV28 and TRBJ2-3; D gene unclear. Trimming stripped 8 bases from V and 4 bases from J, with 16 bases between. Germline V gene data show CDR1 as MDHEN and CDR2 as SYDVKM. This CDR3 comprises 14 residues. CDR3 loop: CASFPGNTPDTQYF. DNA for the CDR3: TGTGCCAGCTTTCCAGGAAACACCCCAGATACGCAGTATTTT.

The gene calls are TRBV5-1 and TRBJ2-7; D not certain. V was pared by 0 bases and J by 0 bases, with 7 bases between. The CDR3 is made up of 14 amino acids. Germline V gene data show CDR1 as SGHRS and CDR2 as YFSETQ. In nucleotides, the CDR3 is TGCGCCAGCAGCTTGGCCACATTCTCCTACGAGCAGTACTTC. Protein sequence: CASSLATFSYEQYF.

The chain links TRBV7-3 to TRBJ2-5, with 8 bases matching TRBD2. Germline CDR1 and CDR2: SGHTA and FQGTGA. V shed 2 bases, J shed 5 bases, and the junction held 7 bases outside the gene matches. CDR3 length: 15 residues. CDR3 nucleotides: TGTGCCAGCAGCTTATCTGGGACTAGTCGGGAGACCCAGTACTTC. Translating it yields CASSLSGTSRETQYF.

The V call is TRBV24-1, the J call TRBJ2-2, with unresolved D. This CDR3 comprises 14 residues. Trimming took off 3 bases at V and 2 bases at J, with 6 bases between the two ends. CDR1 is KGHDR, CDR2 SFDVKD, per germline. In DNA, the CDR3 is TGTGCCACCAGTGATAGTAGTAACACCGGGGAGCTGTTTTTT. Translation gives CATSDSSNTGELFF.

V is TRBV12-5 and J is TRBJ2-7; 7 bases are a match to TRBD2. Trimming took 0 bases from V and 6 from J; bases not matched to a gene: 8. The germline V gene encodes CDR1 LGHNT and CDR2 FRNRAP. The CDR3 runs 15 residues. As DNA, the CDR3 is TGTGCTAGTGGTTTGGTAGGAGGTCCGGGGGGCGAGCAGTACTTC. This sequence encodes CASGLVGGPGGEQYF.

The chain joins TRBV19 to TRBJ2-7, with D perhaps TRBD1 (5 bases). Between the trimmed V and J ends, which lost 0 bases and 1 base, there was a span of 19 bases. The CDR3 has 18 amino acids. CDR1 is LNHDA and CDR2 is SQIVND in the germline V gene (reference sequence). CDR3 loop: CASSIDLLPTARSYEQYF. The CDR3 coding sequence is TGTGCCAGTAGTATAGATTTACTCCCGACAGCCCGTTCCTACGAGCAGTACTTC.

The chain has TRBV5-6 and TRBJ2-1; 8 bases are a match to TRBD2. Germline V gene sequence: CDR1 SGHDT, CDR2 YYEEEE. V dropped 3 bases and J dropped 2; count of bases not matched to a gene: 4. There are 15 residues in the CDR3. The CDR3 DNA reads TGTGCCAGCAGCTCCACTAGCGGCACCTACAATGAGCAGTTCTTC. Translating gives CASSSTSGTYNEQFF. The whole variable domain, filled in from reference TRBV5-6 and TRBJ2-1, reads DAGVTQSPTHLIKTRGQQVTLRCSPKSGHDTVSWYQQALGQGPQFIFQYYEEEERQRGNFPDRFSGHQFPNYSSELNVNALLLGDSALYLCASSSTSGTYNEQFFGPGTRLTVL.

J is TRBJ2-1 and V is TRBV13; 9 bases map to TRBD1. J gave up 7 bases and V 2 bases, and 3 bases lay outside the gene matches. Germline V gene data show CDR1 as PRHDT and CDR2 as FYEKMQ (reference sequence). The CDR3 spans 14 residues. CDR3 protein: CASSLRDRVNEQFF. CDR3 nucleotide sequence: TGTGCCAGCAGCTTAAGGGACAGGGTAAATGAGCAGTTCTTC. Full variable domain (remainder filled in from reference TRBV13 and TRBJ2-1): AAGVIQSPRHLIKEKRETATLKCYPIPRHDTVYWYQQGPGQDPQFLISFYEKMQSDKGSIPDRFSAQQFSDYHSELNMSSLELGDSALYFCASSLRDRVNEQFFGPGTRLTVL.

This chain connects TRBV6-5 to TRBJ2-5, with 8 bases aligning to TRBD1. This CDR3 has 14 residues. Germline values: CDR1 MNHEY, CDR2 SVGAGI. J lost 1 base, V lost 2 bases, and 0 bases had no gene match. The CDR3 DNA is TGTGCCAGCAGTTACGGGACAGGCCAAGAGACCCAGTACTTC. Encoded protein: CASSYGTGQETQYF.

V is TRBV6-5 and J is TRBJ1-2, with no clear D. Looked up from germline, CDR1 is MNHEY and CDR2 is SVGAGI. The CDR3 is 14 amino acids. Trimming took off 0 bases at V and 6 bases at J, with 11 bases between the two ends. CDR3 loop: CASSYSRVRDGYTF. The CDR3 bases are TGTGCCAGCAGTTACTCGCGGGTCCGTGATGGCTACACCTTC.

This chain uses TRBV5-1 with TRBJ2-1; TRBD2 might be the D (5 bases). V dropped 5 bases and J dropped 4 bases, with 13 bases sitting between them. CDR3 length: 14 residues. Germline values: CDR1 SGHRS, CDR2 YFSETQ. The CDR3 DNA follows: TGCGCCAGCAGGGAGGCGTTGCCTTACAATGAGCAGTTCTTC. Protein product: CASREALPYNEQFF.

The V call is TRBV7-9, the J call TRBJ1-2, with 8 bases lining up with TRBD1. Trimming at V came to 3 bases and at J to 8 bases, leaving 8 bases not matched to a gene. The germline CDR1 and CDR2 sequences are SEHNR and FQNEAQ (reference sequence). This CDR3 comprises 14 residues. The CDR3 DNA reads TGTGCCAGCAGCTTTCCACAGGACAGGGAAGGCTACACCTTC. It is translated as CASSFPQDREGYTF.

The chain joins TRBV2 to TRBJ1-3, with 7 bases identical to TRBD1. The CDR3 loop spans 14 amino acids. V lost 7 bases and J lost 0; bases outside the gene matches: 3. Germline values: CDR1 SNHLY, CDR2 FYNNEI. CDR3 region: CASTDRYSGNTIYF. CDR3 sequence (DNA): TGTGCCAGCACGGACAGGTACTCTGGAAACACCATATATTTT.

The chain uses TRBV3-1 (or the pseudogene TRBV3-2) and TRBJ2-1; D may be TRBD1 (6 bases). The germline V gene encodes CDR1 LGHDT and CDR2 YNNKEL (reference sequence). V shed 2 bases and J shed 5 bases, with 10 bases lying between them. This CDR3 is built from 14 residues. The CDR3, as DNA: TGTGCCAGCAGCCAAAGACAGGCTGACAATGAGCAGTTCTTC. Translation: CASSQRQADNEQFF.

V is TRBV3-1 (or the pseudogene TRBV3-2) and J is TRBJ2-7; unclear D gene. The CDR3 consists of 15 residues. From germline, CDR1 is LGHDT and CDR2 YNNKEL (reference sequence). Trimming removed 1 base at V and 3 bases at J, with 13 bases between. DNA of the CDR3: TGTGCCAGCAGCCAAGTACTCGGGTTAGGCTACGAGCAGTACTTC. Translated: CASSQVLGLGYEQYF.

The gene calls are TRBV7-3 and TRBJ2-3, with 7 bases aligning to TRBD2. This CDR3 spans 15 amino acids. CDR1 SGHTA and CDR2 FQGTGA come from the germline V gene. Trimming cost V 4 bases and J 3 bases; bases outside gene matches: 7. CDR3 protein: CASSSGAGPTDTQYF. CDR3 coding DNA: TGTGCCAGCAGCTCGGGAGCGGGACCTACAGATACGCAGTATTTT.